This TCR beta chain was identified in a study of T-cell memory formation after mild COVID-19 (dated by TCRdb to the early 2020s). A note on the overall study: TCR sequence clusters from the two donors were largely donor specific. In a couple of donors, T-cell clones that expanded and contracted after mild COVID-19 were followed by sequencing TCRalpha and TCRbeta repertoires longitudinally. The cohort was made up of two young adult volunteers, one female and one male, who were previously healthy. Here is what the overall study found, with its caveats: The study covered only two mild cases, and larger cohorts including severe cases with pre-infection samples were considered necessary. Contracting CD4+ clones turned up mainly in the CM and EM memory subsets, whereas EMRA was where CD8+ clones were enriched. Clones that contracted from day 15 to 85 showed balanced CD4/CD8 phenotypes, whereas a second wave of clones that expanded from day 15 to 37 leaned towards CD4+. SARS-CoV-2 specificity of the second-wave clones peaking on day 37 was not confirmed. Some responding clones were found in pre-infection memory, which suggests that pre-existing cross-reactive memory T cells took part in the SARS-CoV-2 response.

Ficoll-Paque density gradient centrifugation was the method used to isolate PBMCs. The listed sequencing device is Illumina NovaSeq 6000. TCRalpha and TCRbeta cDNA libraries were constructed by 5'RACE with constant-segment primers, with sample barcodes and unique molecular identifiers being introduced. RNA was extracted from every sample with Trizol reagent. The libraries were amplified in two PCR steps, and the second step added a second sample barcode and Illumina TruSeq adapters. Sequencing of the libraries was done on an Illumina NovaSeq, producing 2 x 150 bp paired-end reads. For the original study's pipeline: The reads were demultiplexed and collapsed into UMI-guided consensus sequences using migec v1.2.7. With mixcr v2.1.11, UMI consensuses were aligned to TRA and TRB V and J templates and assembled into clonotypes. A clonotype was counted as expanded or contracted only when both edgeR and NoisET called the clonotype significant, with the noise models trained on biological replicates. For edgeR calls, a false discovery rate-adjusted p below 0.01 and a log2 fold-change threshold of 1 were applied. PCA with hierarchical clustering of max-normalized trajectories of the 1000 most abundant clonotypes was used as exploratory dynamics analysis. The CD4 or CD8 phenotype of responding clones was assigned using the separately sequenced CD4+ and CD8+ repertoires. The public reads were run again by TCRdb, first through fastp at Q25 and then through MiXCR, and only productive beta chains were kept. When rows share a CDR3 protein, they turn into one entry using the most common DNA and genes. The V and J calls and clone size come from TCRdb's table, not from the authors' own analysis. The sample table holds 450,000 or so distinct CDR3 sequences, of which 20% were seen once. The ten largest clones add up to roughly 8.4% of the sample.

This clonotype was seen more than once but under ten times. Its cognate antigen has yet to be identified. No qualities accompany the bases; no much larger clone lies one base away. CDR3 length: 15 amino acids, cysteine to phenylalanine. This entry keeps only the CDR3 DNA: 45 bases, framed from base 1. Per the germline V gene, KGHSH is the CDR1 and LQKENI is the CDR2. Relative to germline, V is 3 bases shorter and J is 7 bases shorter, with 15 bases between their ends. Rearrangement joined TRBV18 to TRBJ1-4; the D segment could be TRBD1, given 5 matching bases. Sequencing was performed on PBMCs or a T cell subset sorted from them (not recorded which). The receptor was derived from an adult woman who had mild COVID-19 (a few samples of this study predate the infection). The sample titles of this study are shuffled in the database, so cell type and time point are left out; the donor was told from shared clones. The CDR3 is CASSPRTGRVEKLFF. The DNA sequence is as follows: TGTGCCAGCTCACCCCGCACGGGGCGAGTTGAAAAACTGTTTTTT.